This T cell receptor (beta chain) was documented in a study of memory CD4+ T cells and cytomegalovirus serostatus. General study points: Each of 60 to 80 CMV-associated TCRbeta sequences occurred in one to five individuals.

The sort gate was single viable CD3+CD4+CD8-CD45RO+ cells for memory CD4+ T cells. Positive selection with CD4 microbeads enriched total CD4+ T cells. Profiling relied on immunoSEQ multiplex PCR, and the TCRdb table lists in-frame clones only, not all of them. Of fewer than 35,000 clones detected, about 76% appear once; the ten largest clones hold about 1%. The CDR3 length is 16 residues. The V gene's germline CDR1 is MGHRA and CDR2 YSYEKL. The V end was cut by 2 bases, the J end by 0 bases, with 11 bases between. This clone was observed a single time. As yet, its antigen is unknown. The material sequenced was memory CD4+ T cells from blood. The source is an adult in good health and CMV-seronegative. The chain uses TRBV4-1 and TRBJ2-1; D possibly uses TRBD1 or TRBD2 (7 bases each). CDR3: CASSQQGGGSYNEQFF. The CDR3 bases are TGCGCCAGCAGCCAACAGGGGGGGGGCTCCTACAATGAGCAGTTCTTC.